The 10 T cell receptor beta chains in this list originate from one sample, sequenced in a study of shared T cell receptors in the human thymus. Repertoires were generated with immunoSEQ multiplex PCR, while TCRdb's copy carries only in-frame clones and drops some. The sample carries hundreds of thousands of clones, roughly 86% recorded once. These data also formed part of another study, on human thymus T cells.

The sequenced sample was thymocytes. The origin of the receptors is a boy under three years old with a congenital heart defect.

The chain joins TRBV18 to TRBJ2-7; 9 bases agree with TRBD1. CDR3 length: 14 amino acids. Germline trimming cut 3 bases from V and 4 bases from J; bases unmatched to any gene: 4. Germline CDR1 KGHSH, CDR2 LQKENI. The CDR3 is CASSPRDREYEQYF. CDR3 nucleotides: TGTGCCAGCTCACCCCGGGACAGGGAGTACGAGCAGTACTTC. The variable domain in full, completed from reference TRBV18 and TRBJ2-7, reads NAGVMQNPRHLVRRRGQEARLRCSPMKGHSHVYWYRQLPEEGLKFMVYLQKENIIDESGMPKERFSAEFPKEGPSILRIQQVVRGDSAAYFCASSPRDREYEQYFGPGTRLTVT.

The CDR3 bases are TGTGCCAGCAGTGCCCCGGGACAGCTAAACACTGAAGCTTTCTTT. This encodes CASSAPGQLNTEAFF. The rearrangement links TRBV25-1 to TRBJ1-1; TRBD1 matches 7 bases. V lost 4 bases to trimming and J lost 2 bases; unmatched junction nucleotides: 7. Looked up from germline, CDR1 is MGHDK and CDR2 is SYGVNS. The CDR3 is 15 amino acids.

This clone has only one observation. The CDR3 sequence: CASRGKTSGGPASNTGELFF. The DNA of the CDR3 is TGTGCCAGCAGGGGCAAGACTAGCGGGGGGCCGGCCTCGAACACCGGGGAGCTGTTTTTT. This chain uses TRBV2 with TRBJ2-2, with TRBD2 matching 13 bases. V was pared by 6 bases and J by 0 bases, with 13 bases of the junction left unmatched. From germline, CDR1 is SNHLY and CDR2 FYNNEI. The CDR3 is 20 amino acids.

The chain is built from TRBV15 and TRBJ2-7; 11 bases are a match to TRBD2. Germline assignment: CDR1 LNHNV and CDR2 YYDKDF (reference sequence). The junction had 10 bases not matched to a gene; V was cut back by 5 bases and J by 1 base. CDR3 length: 17 amino acids. This CDR3 is CATSGRLAGGYSYEQYF. CDR3 bases: TGTGCCACCAGCGGGAGGCTAGCGGGAGGCTATTCCTACGAGCAGTACTTC.

This rearrangement joins TRBV6-5 to TRBJ2-3, with D perhaps TRBD1 (6 bases). Deletions cut 0 bases from V and 2 bases from J, with 9 bases between. In germline, CDR1 is MNHEY, CDR2 SVGAGI. CDR3 length equals 15 residues. CDR3 nucleotides: TGTGCCAGCAGTTACTCGGACAGATCCACAGATACGCAGTATTTT. As protein: CASSYSDRSTDTQYF.

This clone was seen a single time. CDR3 sequence reads: CASRGGLAESTDTQYF. CDR3 DNA sequence: TGCGCCAGCAGAGGGGGACTAGCGGAGAGCACAGATACGCAGTATTTT. The chain joins TRBV4-1 to TRBJ2-3, with TRBD2 matching 11 bases. With 6 bases clipped from V and 0 bases from J, the junction kept 5 bases outside the gene matches. CDR3 length: 16 residues. The germline gives CDR1 MGHRA, CDR2 YSYEKL.

This sequence joins TRBV21-1 and TRBJ1-2; the table names TRBD1, a call not compared with the DNA. TRBV21-1 is a pseudogene segment. The CDR3 is 15 amino acids. The chain's CDR3 is CASIIQGALNYGYTF. CDR3 coding DNA: TGTGCCAGCATCATACAGGGGGCCCTTAACTATGGCTACACCTTC.

This chain joins TRBV2 and TRBJ1-1; weak D call: TRBD1 (6 bases). CDR3 length equals 17 residues. V lost 6 bases and J 0 bases, leaving 20 bases between the germline ends. CDR1 is SNHLY, CDR2 FYNNEI, per germline. The CDR3 nucleotides are TGTGCCAGCAGGTTCTCGGGACAACGCTCAATGAACACTGAAGCTTTCTTT. It encodes CASRFSGQRSMNTEAFF.

J is TRBJ2-4 and V is TRBV19, with D unresolved. V lost 7 bases and J lost 0, with 7 bases in between. Germline V gene lookup returns CDR1 LNHDA and CDR2 SQIVND (reference sequence). This CDR3 has 13 residues. CDR3 residues: CASKPKAKNIQYF. The DNA for the CDR3 is TGTGCCAGTAAGCCCAAAGCCAAAAACATTCAGTACTTC.

The CDR3: CASSLAGGYTDTQYF. Here the CDR3 DNA reads TGTGCCAGCAGCTTAGCGGGAGGCTACACAGATACGCAGTATTTT. The rearrangement uses TRBV7-6 and TRBJ2-3, with TRBD2 as a possible D gene (6 bases). CDR1 is SGHVS and CDR2 is FNYEAQ in the germline V gene. The ends were cut back, 0 bases at V and 2 bases at J, with 9 bases in the middle. This CDR3 region has 15 residues.